This TCR beta chain was sequenced during a study of STAT5B mutations in CD4+ large granular lymphocyte leukemia. Study-level findings and limits: CD4-sorted patient repertoires seemed more clonal than healthy CD4+ repertoires.

A remark on this clone: Its cognate antigen is unknown.

V lost 7 bases and J lost 0, with 16 bases in between. Per the germline V gene, CDR1 is SQVTM and CDR2 is ANQGSEA. The CDR3 runs 15 residues. Using immunoSEQ multiplex PCR, the repertoire was profiled, and TCRdb retains in-frame clones only, with some absent. The sample carries 25,000 to 40,000 clones, approximately 80% recorded once. The sequenced material came from CD4+ T cells from blood buffy coats. This chain links TRBV29-1 with TRBJ2-1; possibly TRBD2 for D (5 bases). The receptor was isolated from a human donor in good health. The CDR3 nucleotides read TGCAGCGCCCCTGGGGAGCCTCCCTCCTACAATGAGCAGTTCTTC. This gives the protein CSAPGEPPSYNEQFF.